This TCR beta chain was captured by sequencing in a study of identifying expanded T cells in peripheral blood (dated by TCRdb to about 2019). Turning to the overall study: Four technical replicates, made by sequencing separate aliquots from the same pool of genomic DNA, were compared pairwise. The research as a whole found: Both the number of clones called differentially abundant and the false-positive rate were significantly reduced by the beta-binomial model across all healthy-donor time intervals. Across all healthy donors, variance in clone template counts between approximately 2-week samples was found to increase significantly with total template count. Between technical replicates the binomial model flagged about 1.2 differentially abundant clones, whereas over about two weeks the binomial model flagged about 15 and over approximately 4 weeks 19 to 20. The authors expected that biological variance in healthy repertoires might rise further over much longer intervals, such as months to years.

TCRbeta CDR3 regions were profiled with the immunoSEQ Assay using bias-controlled multiplex PCR amplification of genomic DNA. For the original study's pipeline: The absolute abundance of each unique TCRbeta CDR3 region was quantified after sequences were collapsed and filtered. Differential abundance was tested with two models: a binomial (Fisher-equivalent) model and a beta-binomial model that adds time-dependent variance fitted from healthy donors. Clones with fewer than 5 combined templates were excluded, and clones with Benjamini-Hochberg FDR below 0.01 were called differentially abundant. The form v = (b*log(k)+a)^2 was used to model beta-binomial variance as a function of total template count across the two samples. TCRdb retrieved this table from immuneACCESS and kept in-frame rearrangements only. Not all clones are present; in checked studies, unresolved V genes account for under half, and no reason is known for the remainder. V and J calls and clone size come straight from that table; D and trimming were deduced from the DNA. In all, the sample holds 75,000 to 90,000 clones, and around 90% of those were seen once. The ten largest clones add up to approximately 7% of the sample.

The CDR3 holds 13 amino acids from the cysteine to the phenylalanine. The DNA shown is the 39-base CDR3, in frame from base 1. A distance of 7 bases separates the germline ends of V and J, which lose 1 base and 7 bases respectively. CDR1 and CDR2 are read off the germline V gene as SGHTA and FQGTGA. A word on this clone: This clone's antigen is unknown. Per-nucleotide qualities are absent, and no much larger clonotype sits a single base away.

During the collection period, no immune events, such as infections, were documented for the healthy donors. Healthy-donor blood repertoires served as a training cohort to calibrate time-dependent variance in a beta-binomial model of T-cell clone differential abundance. The training cohort comprised approximately 10 healthy donors, 3 female and 7 male. An age range of roughly 25 to 65 years, with an average of 43 years, was recorded for the donors. Whole blood, obtained from a commercial supplier, was collected from each healthy donor at three time points spaced around two weeks apart. Genomic DNA was extracted from unsorted whole blood for immunosequencing.

The sample taken for sequencing was blood. This clonotype was obtained from a person aged 18-70 years in good health. Rearrangement joined TRBV7-3 to TRBJ2-2; no confident D gene assignment can be made. This receptor has the CDR3 CASSLNLIGELFF. DNA sequence: TGTGCCAGCAGCTTAAACTTGATCGGGGAGCTGTTTTTT.